This T cell receptor (beta chain) was found in a study of shared clonotypes between healthy human individuals. Replicate PCRs for sorted subsets used about 200 ng DNA; this equaled 30,000 to 35,000 T cell genomes. Profiled with immunoSEQ multiplex PCR; TCRdb holds only in-frame clones, not every one. The sample lists roughly 1 million clones, approximately 70% occurring once. Every donor, a Caucasian adult, lived in Nashville, Tennessee. The sequenced sample was memory CD4+ T cells sorted from blood. Documented subset: CD45RA-negative fraction. This clonotype originated in a young man in good health.

The chain's CDR3 is CAISVVVNTEAFF. The CDR3 DNA sequence: TGTGCCATCAGTGTGGTGGTGAACACTGAAGCTTTCTTT. V gene TRBV10-3 combines with J gene TRBJ1-1; D ambiguous. The CDR3 consists of 13 residues. V dropped 4 bases and J dropped 0 bases, with 6 bases sitting between them. Germline values: CDR1 ENHRY, CDR2 SYGVKD.